The clone carrying this T cell receptor beta chain has only a few counts. The antigen is unknown. MiXCR was run by TCRdb on the reads, yielding one entry per CDR3 protein. The sample records about 330,000 distinct CDR3 sequences, 9.5% being singletons. This sample stems from a study of T cell repertoires in cytomegalovirus infection. Study at large: Shared public TCR beta signatures pointed to both CMV infection and a matching HLA type. The study's findings and limits: Ex vivo responses were dominated by HLA-C-restricted CMV-specific TCR beta clonotypes. There were carriers of CMV plus the relevant HLA, and cumulative public TCR beta family frequency identified them.

Per germline, CDR1 SGHTA and CDR2 FQGTGA. The CDR3 covers 16 residues. V shed 6 bases, J shed 5 bases, and the junction held 8 bases outside the gene matches. The specimen was PBMCs. This sequence joins TRBV7-3 and TRBJ2-5; the match to TRBD2 covers 14 bases. This receptor was identified in a human donor in good health (CMV status not recorded). Some clones in this sample may be carry-over from other donors' samples. CDR3 in amino acids: CASRGGLAGEGETQYF. In nucleotides, the CDR3 is TGTGCCAGCAGGGGGGGACTAGCGGGAGAAGGCGAGACCCAGTACTTC.